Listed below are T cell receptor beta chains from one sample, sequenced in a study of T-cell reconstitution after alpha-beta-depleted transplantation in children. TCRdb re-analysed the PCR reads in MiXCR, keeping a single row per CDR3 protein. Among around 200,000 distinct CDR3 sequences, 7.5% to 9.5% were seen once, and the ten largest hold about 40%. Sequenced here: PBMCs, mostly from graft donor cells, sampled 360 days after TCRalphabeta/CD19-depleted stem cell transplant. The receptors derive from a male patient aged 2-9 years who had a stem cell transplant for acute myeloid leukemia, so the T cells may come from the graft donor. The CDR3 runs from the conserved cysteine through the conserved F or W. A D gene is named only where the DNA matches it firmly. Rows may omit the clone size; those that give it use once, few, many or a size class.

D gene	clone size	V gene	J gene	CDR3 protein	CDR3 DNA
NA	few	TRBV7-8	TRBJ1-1	CASSLVGGNTEAFF	TGTGCCAGCAGCTTAGTGGGGGGGAACACTGAAGCTTTCTTT
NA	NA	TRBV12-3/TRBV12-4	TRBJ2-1	CASRARSSPNEQFF	TGTGCCAGCAGGGCGCGGTCGAGTCCCAATGAGCAGTTCTTC
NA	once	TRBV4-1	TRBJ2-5	CASSRPEGQETQYF	TGCGCCAGCAGCCGGCCGGAGGGACAAGAGACCCAGTACTTC
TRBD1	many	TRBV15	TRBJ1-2	CATSRGLTGQVKSYTF	TGTGCCACCAGCAGAGGACTGACCGGACAGGTTAAAAGCTACACCTTC
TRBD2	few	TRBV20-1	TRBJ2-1	CSAPGLAGSYNEQFF	TGCAGTGCTCCCGGACTAGCGGGTTCCTACAATGAGCAGTTCTTC
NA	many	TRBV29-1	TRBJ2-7	CSAELATRGYEQYF	TGCAGCGCAGAACTAGCTACTCGAGGCTACGAGCAGTACTTC
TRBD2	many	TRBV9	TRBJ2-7	CASSGTSGSDEQYF	TGTGCCAGCAGCGGGACTAGCGGGAGTGACGAGCAGTACTTC
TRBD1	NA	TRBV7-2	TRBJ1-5	CASSLAVDRGNQPQHF	TGTGCCAGCAGCTTAGCGGTGGACAGGGGGAATCAGCCCCAGCATTTT
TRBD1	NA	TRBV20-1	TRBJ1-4	CSATDRGFANEKLFF	TGCAGTGCTACCGACAGGGGTTTTGCTAATGAAAAACTGTTTTTT
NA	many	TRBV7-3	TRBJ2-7	CASSLSVSGEQYF	TGTGCCAGCAGCTTAAGTGTGAGTGGCGAGCAGTACTTC
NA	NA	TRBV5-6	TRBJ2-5	CASSSGGLETQYF	TGTGCCAGCAGCTCCGGGGGGCTAGAGACCCAGTACTTC
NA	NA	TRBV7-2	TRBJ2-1	CASSFRPYSYNEQFF	TGTGCCAGCAGCTTCCGGCCATACTCCTACAATGAGCAGTTCTTC
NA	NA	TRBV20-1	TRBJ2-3	CSTPLGHYTQYF	TGCAGCACGCCTCTGGGACATTATACGCAGTATTTT
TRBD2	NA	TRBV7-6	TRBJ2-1	CASSLERGPLDEQFF	TGTGCCAGCAGCTTAGAGCGGGGTCCCCTAGATGAGCAGTTCTTC
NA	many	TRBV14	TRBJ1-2	CASSAGDYGYTF	TGTGCCAGCAGCGCAGGGGACTATGGCTACACCTTC
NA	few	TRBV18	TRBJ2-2	CASSPMRVWNAGELFF	TGTGCCAGCTCACCAATGCGGGTTTGGAACGCCGGGGAGCTGTTTTTT
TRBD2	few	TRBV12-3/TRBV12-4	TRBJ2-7	CASSFLVSGRSSYEQYF	TGTGCCAGCAGTTTCCTCGTTAGCGGGAGAAGTTCCTACGAGCAGTACTTC
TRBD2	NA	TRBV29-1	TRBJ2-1	CSVEDVGTSGRVQFF	TGCAGCGTTGAAGACGTCGGGACTAGCGGGAGAGTGCAGTTCTTC
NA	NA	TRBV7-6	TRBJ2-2	CASSLGYSPSNTGELFF	TGTGCCAGCAGCTTAGGGTACTCCCCTTCGAACACCGGGGAGCTGTTTTTT
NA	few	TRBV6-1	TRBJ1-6	CASTQSAGGSPLHF	TGTGCCAGCACTCAAAGTGCCGGGGGCTCACCCCTCCACTTT
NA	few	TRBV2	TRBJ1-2	CARQKQVYRRGANYGYTF	TGTGCCAGGCAAAAACAGGTGTATCGTAGAGGGGCTAACTATGGCTACACCTTC
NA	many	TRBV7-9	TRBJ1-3	CASSSTPGRGNTIYF	TGTGCCAGCAGCTCAACCCCAGGGCGTGGAAACACCATATATTTT
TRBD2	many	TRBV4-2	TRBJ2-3	CASSQRDYLGDTQYF	TGTGCCAGCAGCCAGAGGGACTACCTCGGGGATACGCAGTATTTT
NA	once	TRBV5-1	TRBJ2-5	CASSPGPHGPNQETQNF	TGCGCCAGCAGCCCGGGGCCCCACGGGCCCAATCAAGAGACCCAGAACTTC
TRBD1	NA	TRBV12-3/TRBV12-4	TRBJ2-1	CASNRGYNEQFF	TGTGCCAGCAACAGGGGGTACAATGAGCAGTTCTTC
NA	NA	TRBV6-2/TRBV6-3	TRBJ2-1	CVSTESSYNEQFF	TGTGTCTCGACAGAGAGCTCCTACAATGAGCAGTTCTTC
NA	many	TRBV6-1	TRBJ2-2	CASRSSGIVGELFF	TGTGCCAGCAGGAGCTCTGGAATAGTCGGGGAGCTGTTTTTT
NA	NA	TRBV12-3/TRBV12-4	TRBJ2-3	CASTLRTDTQYF	TGTGCCAGCACTCTTCGCACAGATACGCAGTATTTT
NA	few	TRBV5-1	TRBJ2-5	CASSLSRVEGTQYF	TGCGCCAGCAGCTTGTCGCGGGTTGAGGGGACCCAGTACTTC
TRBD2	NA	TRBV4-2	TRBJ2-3	CASSPRWREGVDTQYF	TGTGCCAGCAGCCCACGCTGGCGGGAGGGGGTAGATACGCAGTATTTT
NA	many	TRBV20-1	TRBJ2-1	CSAPGTPNYNEQFF	TGCAGTGCTCCAGGGACTCCGAACTACAATGAGCAGTTCTTC
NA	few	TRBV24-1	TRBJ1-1	CATGFEGGTEAFF	TGTGCCACCGGTTTTGAGGGTGGAACTGAAGCTTTCTTT
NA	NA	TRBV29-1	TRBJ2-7	CSVSTPGTYYEQYF	TGCAGCGTTTCCACGCCAGGGACTTACTACGAGCAGTACTTC
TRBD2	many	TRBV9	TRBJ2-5	CASSVGTSGGQETQYF	TGTGCCAGCAGCGTAGGTACTAGCGGGGGACAAGAGACCCAGTACTTC
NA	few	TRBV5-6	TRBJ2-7	CASSLKPSYEQYF	TGTGCCAGCAGCTTGAAGCCCAGCTACGAGCAGTACTTC
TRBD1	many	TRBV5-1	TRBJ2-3	CASSPGQGAQDTQYF	TGCGCCAGCAGCCCCGGACAGGGGGCGCAAGATACGCAGTATTTT
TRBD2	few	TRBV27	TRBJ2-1	CASSLIAGGAVYNEQFF	TGTGCCAGCAGTTTAATAGCGGGGGGGGCTGTCTACAATGAGCAGTTCTTC
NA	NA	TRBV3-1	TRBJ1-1	CASSQVAAEAFF	TGTGCCAGCAGCCAAGTGGCAGCCGAAGCTTTCTTT
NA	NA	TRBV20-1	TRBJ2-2	CSARDAAGGSTGELFF	TGCAGTGCTAGAGATGCGGCAGGGGGGAGTACCGGGGAGCTGTTTTTT
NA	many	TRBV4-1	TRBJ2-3	CASSQEADTQYF	TGCGCCAGCAGCCAAGAGGCAGATACGCAGTATTTT